This is a list of T cell receptor beta chains from one sample in a study of CD8 T cells in Susac syndrome. TCRdb redid the calling of the immunoSEQ multiplex PCR reads with MiXCR, one entry per CDR3 protein. This sample has 150,000 to 200,000 distinct CDR3 sequences, with roughly nine tenths found just once. Sample: CD4+ T cells from PBMCs. These TCRs come from a human donor with Susac syndrome. Both conserved end residues are part of each CDR3. A row's size may be missing; if present it is once, few, many or a size class.

clone_size,j_call,v_call,cdr3_aa
.,TRBJ2-1,TRBV7-7,CASSLGQTYNEQFF
.,TRBJ2-7,TRBV2,CASSRNLYEQYF
once,TRBJ2-2,TRBV27,CASSLLPSGTGELFF
.,TRBJ1-3,TRBV27,CASSLGYAGNTIYF
.,TRBJ2-2,TRBV12-3/TRBV12-4,CASSTGTATGELFF
.,TRBJ2-5,TRBV7-9,CASTNSPAGGPQETQYF
.,TRBJ2-5,TRBV20-1,CSARLEGQETQYF
.,TRBJ1-2,TRBV5-4,CASSRGVRETGYGYTF
.,TRBJ2-3,TRBV24-1,CATSDFGITDTQYF
.,TRBJ2-3,TRBV5-6,CASSLVDRSTDTQYF
.,TRBJ2-3,TRBV7-3,CASSLSREVGVDTQYF